This T cell receptor beta chain is from a study of shared clonotypes between healthy human individuals. For the study at large: In total, the donors were a couple of women and a few men aged 18 to 49.

As processed by the authors: Sequence data from immunoSEQ were junction-only and lacked quality scores; consequently, filtering differed. Only in-frame clones appear in the TCRdb table, and some are missing; sequencing was by immunoSEQ multiplex PCR. For V, J and clone size, that table is used; D and trimming come from the DNA. The profile shows about 2.4 million clones, more than 80% of them singletons. With respect to this clone: Its cognate antigen is unknown.

Study results and limitations: Genetic and exposure-history diversity was limited by the small donor number.

The TCR sequence derives from a man aged 18 to 30 in good health. Sample: naive CD4+ T cells sorted from blood. Indicated subset: CD45RA+ positively selected.

CDR3 amino acids: CASSQVLGQGLTDTQYF. Here the CDR3 DNA reads TGCGCCAGCAGCCAAGTATTGGGACAGGGCCTCACAGATACGCAGTATTTT. The V call is TRBV4-1, the J call TRBJ2-3; 9 nucleotides line up with TRBD1. The CDR3 runs 17 residues. CDR1 is MGHRA and CDR2 is YSYEKL in the germline V gene. V lost 1 base to trimming and J lost 2 bases; unmatched junction nucleotides: 7.